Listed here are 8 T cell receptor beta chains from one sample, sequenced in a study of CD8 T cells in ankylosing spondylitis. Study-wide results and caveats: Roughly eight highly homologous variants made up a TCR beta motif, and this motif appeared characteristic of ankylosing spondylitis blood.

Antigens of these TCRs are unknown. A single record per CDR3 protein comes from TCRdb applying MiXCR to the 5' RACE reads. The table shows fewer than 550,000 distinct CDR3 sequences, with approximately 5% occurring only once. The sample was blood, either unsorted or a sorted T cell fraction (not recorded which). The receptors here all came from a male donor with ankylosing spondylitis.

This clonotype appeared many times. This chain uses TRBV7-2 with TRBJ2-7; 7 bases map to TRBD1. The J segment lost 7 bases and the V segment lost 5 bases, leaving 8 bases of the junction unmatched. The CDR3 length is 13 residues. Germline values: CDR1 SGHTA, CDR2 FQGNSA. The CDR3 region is CASSRTGVREQYF. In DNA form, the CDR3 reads TGTGCCAGCAGCAGAACAGGGGTCCGGGAGCAGTACTTC. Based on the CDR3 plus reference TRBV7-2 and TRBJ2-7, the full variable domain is GAGVSQSPSNKVTEKGKDVELRCDPISGHTALYWYRQSLGQGLEFLIYFQGNSAPDKSGLPSDRFSAERTGGSVSTLTIQRTQQEDSAVYLCASSRTGVREQYFGPGTRLTVT.

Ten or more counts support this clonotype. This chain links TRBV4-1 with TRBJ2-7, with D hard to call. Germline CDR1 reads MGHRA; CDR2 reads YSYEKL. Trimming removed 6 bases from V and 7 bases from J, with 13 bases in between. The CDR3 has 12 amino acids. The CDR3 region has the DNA TGCGCCAGCAGTCGCTTCAGTGGAGAGCAGTACTTC. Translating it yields CASSRFSGEQYF.

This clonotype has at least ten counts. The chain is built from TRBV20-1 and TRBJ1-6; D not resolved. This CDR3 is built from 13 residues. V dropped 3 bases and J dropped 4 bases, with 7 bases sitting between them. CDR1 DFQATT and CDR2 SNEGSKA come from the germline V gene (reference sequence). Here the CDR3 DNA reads TGCAGTGCTAGCAACGGGTATAATTCACCCCTCCACTTT. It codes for CSASNGYNSPLHF.

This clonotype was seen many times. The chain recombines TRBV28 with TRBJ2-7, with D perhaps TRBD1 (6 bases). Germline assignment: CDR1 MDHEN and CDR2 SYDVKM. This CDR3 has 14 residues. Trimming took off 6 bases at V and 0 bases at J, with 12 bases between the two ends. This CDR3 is CASRGHTSSYEQYF. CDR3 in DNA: TGTGCCAGCAGGGGACACACCAGCTCCTACGAGCAGTACTTC.

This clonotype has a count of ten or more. The CDR3, as DNA: TGTGCCAGCAGCTCGGGCCTCTTACTCGGACAGCCCCAGCATTTT. The encoded protein is CASSSGLLLGQPQHF. The rearrangement links TRBV7-8 to TRBJ1-5; D remains unclear. The CDR3 is 15 residues long. With 4 bases removed from V and 7 bases from J, the gap between germline ends came to 17 bases. Germline V gives CDR1 SGHVS, CDR2 FQNEAQ.

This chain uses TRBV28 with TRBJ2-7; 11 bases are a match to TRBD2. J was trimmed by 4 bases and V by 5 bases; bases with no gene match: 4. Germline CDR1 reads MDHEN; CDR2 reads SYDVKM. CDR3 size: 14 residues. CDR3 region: CASSGTSGEYEQYF. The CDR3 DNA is TGTGCCAGCAGTGGGACTAGCGGAGAGTACGAGCAGTACTTC.

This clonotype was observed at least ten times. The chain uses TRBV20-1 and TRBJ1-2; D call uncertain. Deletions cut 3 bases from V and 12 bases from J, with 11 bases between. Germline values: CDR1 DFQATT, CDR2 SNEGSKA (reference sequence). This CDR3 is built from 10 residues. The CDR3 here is CSARNTVNTF. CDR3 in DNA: TGCAGTGCTAGGAACACAGTGAACACCTTC.

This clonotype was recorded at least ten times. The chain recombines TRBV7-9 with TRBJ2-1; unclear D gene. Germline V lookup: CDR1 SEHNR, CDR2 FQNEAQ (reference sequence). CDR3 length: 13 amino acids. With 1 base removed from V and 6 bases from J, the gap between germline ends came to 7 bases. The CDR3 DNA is TGTGCCAGCAGCTTAGGAAGGAGCAATGAGCAGTTCTTC. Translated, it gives CASSLGRSNEQFF.